Given below is one T cell receptor beta chain in context. The same CDR3 can be traced to other DNA sequences in this sample. This entry is derived from a study of blood T cell repertoires in COVID-19. Across the study: Samples taken during acute and convalescent COVID-19 were collected in the United States, Italy and Spain. T cells, B-cell-depleted T cells, or PBMCs provided the cDNA or gDNA that served as material.

Source study methods: Cell counts per sample came from amplifying reference gene primers. Produced via immunoSEQ multiplex PCR; TCRdb's table is partial and in-frame only. V and J calls plus clone size are reproduced from that table; the DNA served to infer D and trimming. The repertoire holds about 150,000 clones, over 80% seen once, with 2.5% to 3.5% in the top ten. The sample consisted of peripheral blood. The TCR sequence derives from a woman in her sixties or seventies with acute or convalescent COVID-19.

In DNA, the CDR3 is TGTGCCAGCAGTGACAGGACATCCAATCAGCCCCAGCATTTT. Residues: CASSDRTSNQPQHF. This rearrangement joins TRBV2 to TRBJ1-5, with D possibly matching TRBD1 (5 bases). This CDR3 region has 14 residues. CDR1 and CDR2 (germline): SNHLY, FYNNEI. V lost 3 bases, J lost 3 bases, and 9 bases lay in between. The variable domain in full, completed from reference TRBV2 and TRBJ1-5, reads EPEVTQTPSHQVTQMGQEVILRCVPISNHLYFYWYRQILGQKVEFLVSFYNNEISEKSEIFDDQFSVERPDGSNFTLKIRSTKLEDSAMYFCASSDRTSNQPQHFGDGTRLSIL.